This T cell receptor (beta chain) was obtained from a study of blood T cell repertoires in COVID-19. Original methodology: Reference gene primer amplification gave estimated nucleated cell counts. Clones were sequenced by immunoSEQ multiplex PCR, and TCRdb holds only the in-frame ones, with some missing. V and J calls and clone size come straight from that table; D and trimming were deduced from the DNA. Of 85,000 to 100,000 clones detected, around 81% appear once; the ten largest clones hold 4% to 6%. The CDR3 is 13 amino acids. Germline lookup yields CDR1 SGHTA and CDR2 FQGNSA. V lost 5 bases and J lost 4, with 9 bases in between.

Material for sequencing was peripheral blood. The chain couples TRBV7-2 to TRBJ1-5; tentatively, D is TRBD1 (6 bases). This sequence originates from an elderly man with COVID-19, enrolled during active disease. The CDR3 is CASSRDKNQPQHF. The CDR3 coding sequence is TGTGCCAGCAGCCGGGACAAAAATCAGCCCCAGCATTTT.